Shown below are 27 T cell receptor beta chains from a single sample sequenced in a study of shared clonotypes between healthy human individuals. Profiling relied on immunoSEQ multiplex PCR, and the TCRdb table lists in-frame clones only, not all of them. The sample contains 2 million to 3 million clones, over 85% of which appear only once. Source material: naive CD4+ T cells from PBMCs. The subset: CD45RA+ positively selected. The origin of the receptors is a man aged 18 to 30 in good health. Some clones in this sample may be carry-over from other donors' samples.

The J gene is TRBJ2-1, the V gene TRBV5-1; 7 bases align to TRBD1. The CDR3 runs 16 residues. CDR1 SGHRS and CDR2 YFSETQ come from the germline V gene. V lost 4 bases to trimming and J lost 4 bases; unmatched junction nucleotides: 11. In nucleotides, the CDR3 is TGCGCCAGCAGCATAGGACAGGAGGCGATTTACAATGAGCAGTTCTTC. Translated: CASSIGQEAIYNEQFF.

The chain combines TRBV2 with TRBJ1-1; TRBD1 is a possible D gene (6 bases). The V end was cut by 6 bases, the J end by 4 bases, with 33 bases between. The CDR3 spans 20 residues. Germline V gene sequence: CDR1 SNHLY, CDR2 FYNNEI. This chain's CDR3 is CASRRSRGAEAWVMVTEAFF. CDR3 DNA sequence: TGTGCCAGCAGAAGATCGAGGGGGGCTGAGGCGTGGGTGATGGTCACTGAAGCTTTCTTT.

This clone showed up just once. The V call is TRBV5-1, the J call TRBJ2-5, with D perhaps matching TRBD2 (6 bases). This CDR3 is 14 amino acids long. In germline, CDR1 is SGHRS, CDR2 YFSETQ. V shed 7 bases and J shed 6 bases, with 19 bases lying between them. The CDR3 here is CASFHGEAVKTQYF. The CDR3, as DNA: TGCGCCAGCTTCCACGGGGAGGCTGTAAAGACCCAGTACTTC.

The chain recombines TRBV9 with TRBJ2-1, with 9 bases matching TRBD2. CDR3 length equals 13 residues. The trim removed 5 bases at V and 7 bases at J, leaving 4 bases unmatched. Germline-derived CDR1 and CDR2 are SGDLS and YYNGEE. Here the CDR3 reads CASSVLAGNEQFF. The CDR3 region has the DNA TGTGCCAGCAGTGTGCTAGCGGGGAATGAGCAGTTCTTC.

With regard to this clone: The identical CDR3 is also encoded by other nucleotide sequences in the sample. The chain recombines TRBV7-2 with TRBJ2-7, with TRBD1 as a possible D gene (5 bases). Per the germline V gene, CDR1 is SGHTA and CDR2 is FQGNSA. This CDR3 is built from 14 residues. Trimming cost V 2 bases and J 3 bases, with 11 bases left between them. The DNA for the CDR3 is TGTGCCAGCAGCTTACAGGGCCTTAGCTACGAGCAGTACTTC. It encodes CASSLQGLSYEQYF.

The J gene is TRBJ1-2, the V gene TRBV10-3; possible D gene TRBD1, 6 bases. The CDR3 totals 13 residues. Trimming stripped 6 bases from V and 3 bases from J, with 11 bases between. CDR1 is ENHRY and CDR2 is SYGVKD in the germline V gene. CDR3 protein: CAIREGGDYGYTF. CDR3 nucleotide sequence: TGTGCCATCAGGGAAGGGGGTGACTATGGCTACACCTTC.

The chain uses TRBV18 and TRBJ1-5; unclear D gene. V lost 3 bases and J 0 bases, leaving 9 bases between the germline ends. Looked up from germline, CDR1 is KGHSH and CDR2 is LQKENI. This CDR3 region has 15 residues. CDR3 sequence: CASSPDFNSNQPQHF. The CDR3 DNA is TGTGCCAGCTCACCGGACTTCAATAGCAATCAGCCCCAGCATTTT.

CDR3 coding DNA: TGTGCCAGCAGTGATTATGGGACTGAAGCTTTCTTT. Its translation is CASSDYGTEAFF. The chain uses TRBV6-1 and TRBJ1-1; no definite D call. The CDR3 extends over 12 amino acids. Germline V gene sequence: CDR1 MNHNS, CDR2 SASEGT. V was trimmed by 3 bases and J by 5 bases, leaving 7 bases between them.

This clone was found once. The CDR3 DNA reads as TGTGCCAGCAGCCGCCAGGGTTACACTGAAGCTTTCTTT. Translated, it gives CASSRQGYTEAFF. The chain is built from TRBV4-2 and TRBJ1-1, with D perhaps TRBD1 (5 bases). The CDR3 is 13 residues long. The germline gives CDR1 LGHNA, CDR2 YNFKEQ. Trimming took 4 bases from V and 3 from J, leaving 9 bases between them.

The CDR3 bases are TGTGCCAGCAGCGTCCTGACAGGGATGAACACCGGGGAGCTGTTTTTT. Residues: CASSVLTGMNTGELFF. V is TRBV11-3 and J is TRBJ2-2; TRBD1 matches 7 bases. V lost 5 bases, J lost 1 base, and 7 bases stayed unmatched. CDR1 is SGHNT and CDR2 is YENEEA in the germline V gene. The CDR3 sequence is 16 residues long.

The rearrangement links TRBV6-1 to TRBJ2-5; TRBD1 might be the D (7 bases). The germline V gene encodes CDR1 MNHNS and CDR2 SASEGT. Trimming removed 8 bases at V and 2 bases at J, with 15 bases between. There are 14 residues in the CDR3. The CDR3 DNA sequence: TGTGCCAGCCTCGTCAGGGGGAGGCAAGAGACCCAGTACTTC. Protein sequence: CASLVRGRQETQYF.

The rearrangement joins TRBV5-6 to TRBJ2-2; perhaps TRBD2 as D (5 bases). V was cut by 4 bases and J by 3 bases, with 19 bases left in between. The germline V gene has CDR1 SGHDT and CDR2 YYEEEE. The CDR3 contains 17 residues. The CDR3 bases are TGTGCCAGCAGCCCCGGGTTAGGAGTCGGGGACACCGGGGAGCTGTTTTTT. It yields the protein CASSPGLGVGDTGELFF.

The chain is built from TRBV7-9 and TRBJ2-7; a weak D match, TRBD1 (5 bases). Germline-derived CDR1 and CDR2 are SEHNR and FQNEAQ (reference sequence). The CDR3 covers 16 residues. V was cut by 5 bases and J by 4 bases, with 21 bases left in between. CDR3 in DNA: TGTGCCAGCAGCCTTAGACGTGGGCAGGGCTCGTACGAGCAGTACTTC. Its translation: CASSLRRGQGSYEQYF.

The genes are TRBV11-3 and TRBJ2-1; TRBD2 matches 7 bases. The junction had 6 bases not matched to a gene; V was cut back by 4 bases and J by 6 bases. The CDR3 is 14 residues long. Germline V gives CDR1 SGHNT, CDR2 YENEEA. The CDR3 DNA reads as TGTGCCAGCAGCTCCCGGGGGGAGAGCAATGAGCAGTTCTTC. Translating it yields CASSSRGESNEQFF.

The rearrangement uses TRBV6-1 and TRBJ1-5; D is possibly TRBD1 (6 bases). Germline-derived CDR1 and CDR2 are MNHNS and SASEGT. This CDR3 has 13 amino acids. Trimming cost V 7 bases and J 6 bases, with 13 bases left between them. The CDR3 nucleotides are TGTGCCAGCAATAAACAGGGTGGTCAGCCCCAGCATTTT. Its protein is CASNKQGGQPQHF.

The CDR3 protein is CASSLIQGPYGYTF. CDR3 bases: TGTGCCAGCAGCTTGATCCAGGGCCCCTATGGCTACACCTTC. This rearrangement joins TRBV5-8 to TRBJ1-2; D might be TRBD1 (5 bases). The CDR3 runs to 14 residues. Germline CDR1 reads SGHTS; CDR2 reads YDEGEE. Trimming stripped 1 base from V and 4 bases from J, with 11 bases between. The whole variable domain, filled in from reference TRBV5-8 and TRBJ1-2, reads EAGVTQSPTHLIKTRGQQATLRCSPISGHTSVYWYQQALGLGLQFLLWYDEGEERNRGNFPPRFSGRQFPNYSSELNVNALELEDSALYLCASSLIQGPYGYTFGSGTRLTVV.

The table lists this clone with a count of one. J is TRBJ1-1 and V is TRBV5-1, with unresolved D. Trimming stripped 0 bases from V and 0 bases from J, with 6 bases between. This CDR3 contains 14 residues. Germline V lookup: CDR1 SGHRS, CDR2 YFSETQ. CDR3 amino acids: CASSLAVLNTEAFF. In DNA, the CDR3 is TGCGCCAGCAGCTTGGCAGTCTTGAACACTGAAGCTTTCTTT.

V gene TRBV11-2 combines with J gene TRBJ2-7, with 7 bases lining up with TRBD1. J gave up 0 bases and V 1 base, and 9 bases lay outside the gene matches. This CDR3 has 17 amino acids. Germline loops: CDR1 SGHAT, CDR2 FQNNGV. The DNA for the CDR3 is TGTGCCAGCAGCTTAGCCGGATTAGGACAGGACTCCTACGAGCAGTACTTC. Translating it yields CASSLAGLGQDSYEQYF.

The rearrangement joins TRBV14 to TRBJ2-5; D is perhaps TRBD1 or TRBD2 (5 bases each). There are 15 residues in the CDR3. Trimming took 4 bases from V and 5 from J, leaving 17 bases between them. The germline gives CDR1 SGHDN, CDR2 FVKESK. The CDR3 DNA reads TGTGCCAGCAGCCGGGGGTCCTCCCTGAGGGAGACCCAGTACTTC. It codes for CASSRGSSLRETQYF. The whole variable domain, remainder taken from reference TRBV14 and TRBJ2-5, is EAGVTQFPSHSVIEKGQTVTLRCDPISGHDNLYWYRRVMGKEIKFLLHFVKESKQDESGMPNNRFLAERTGGTYSTLKVQPAELEDSGVYFCASSRGSSLRETQYFGPGTRLLVL.

The V gene is TRBV5-1, the J gene TRBJ2-4, with D tentatively TRBD1 or TRBD2 (5 bases each). V was clipped by 4 bases and J by 0 bases, with 14 bases between them. The V gene's germline CDR1 is SGHRS and CDR2 YFSETQ. The length of the CDR3 is 16 residues. The CDR3 DNA sequence: TGCGCCAGCAGCCCGGGGACGCTCTTAGCCAAAAACATTCAGTACTTC. Protein product: CASSPGTLLAKNIQYF.

The rearrangement uses TRBV4-1 and TRBJ1-2; D is perhaps TRBD1 (6 bases). This CDR3 is built from 16 residues. Trimming removed 3 bases from V and 7 bases from J, with 21 bases in between. CDR1 MGHRA and CDR2 YSYEKL come from the germline V gene. The CDR3 loop reads CASSHVSDRSGVGYTF. The CDR3, as DNA: TGCGCCAGCAGCCACGTCTCAGACAGGTCGGGGGTTGGCTACACCTTC.

V gene TRBV5-1 combines with J gene TRBJ2-1; the match to TRBD2 covers 9 bases. This CDR3 has 19 residues. Per germline, CDR1 SGHRS and CDR2 YFSETQ. V shed 6 bases, J shed 8 bases, and the junction held 24 bases outside the gene matches. Here the CDR3 reads CASTSGIAGAPAYSYEQFF. In nucleotides, the CDR3 is TGCGCCAGCACCTCCGGGATAGCGGGAGCCCCGGCATATAGCTATGAGCAGTTCTTC.

This rearrangement joins TRBV28 to TRBJ2-7; no firm D call. The ends were cut back, 3 bases at V and 6 bases at J, with 12 bases in the middle. In germline, CDR1 is MDHEN, CDR2 SYDVKM. The CDR3 length is 13 residues. CDR3: CASSFGIVAEQYF. CDR3 in DNA: TGTGCCAGCAGTTTTGGAATTGTGGCCGAGCAGTACTTC.

There are a few counts of this clone. The CDR3 bases are TGTGCCAGCTCACCCGGACAGGGGAGGCTCGGGCAGCCCCAGCATTTT. Its protein product is CASSPGQGRLGQPQHF. The V call is TRBV18, the J call TRBJ1-5, with 9 bases aligning to TRBD1. J was trimmed by 7 bases and V by 3 bases; bases with no gene match: 10. CDR3 length: 16 amino acids. The germline CDR1 and CDR2 sequences are KGHSH and LQKENI.

The V call is TRBV7-9, the J call TRBJ2-2; D might be TRBD2 (5 bases). The CDR3 loop spans 15 amino acids. Germline V gene lookup returns CDR1 SEHNR and CDR2 FQNEAQ (reference sequence). Trimming removed 5 bases from V and 4 bases from J, with 14 bases in between. Here the CDR3 reads CASSRGLRFTGELFF. Written as DNA, the CDR3 is TGTGCCAGCAGCCGGGGTCTGCGGTTCACCGGGGAGCTGTTTTTT.

The chain combines TRBV9 with TRBJ2-2; D is undetermined. The germline V and J ends were trimmed by 2 bases and 8 bases, with 10 bases remaining between them. Germline CDR1 SGDLS, CDR2 YYNGEE. There are 13 residues in the CDR3. The CDR3 is CASSVTDGGELFF. In DNA form, the CDR3 reads TGTGCCAGCAGCGTGACGGACGGAGGGGAGCTGTTTTTT.

The chain joins TRBV28 to TRBJ2-1, with D uncertain. Trimming took off 7 bases at V and 2 bases at J, with 9 bases between the two ends. In germline, CDR1 is MDHEN, CDR2 SYDVKM. This CDR3 region has 13 residues. This chain's CDR3 is CASISITYNEQFF. The CDR3 DNA is TGTGCCAGCATTTCCATTACCTACAATGAGCAGTTCTTC.